This T cell receptor beta chain was recorded in a study of T-cell memory formation after mild COVID-19. The length of the CDR3 is 15 residues. Per germline, CDR1 SGHNT and CDR2 YYREEE (reference sequence). J lost 6 bases, V lost 4 bases, and 9 bases had no gene match. Findings of the study overall: Most CD4+ clones that shrank were in CM and EM, while CD8+ ones turned up in EMRA. A balance of CD4 and CD8 characterized clones contracting day 15 to 85, whereas later expanders leaned CD4+.

This clonotype was recorded a few times. Its specificity is unknown. Each CDR3 protein gets one entry after TCRdb re-called the 5' RACE reads with MiXCR. This sample carries 380,000 or so distinct CDR3 sequences, 13% to 15% of them seen once, and the ten largest clones take 20% to 25%. Input material: PBMCs or a T cell subset sorted from them (not recorded which). This TCR was sampled from a man in his late teens or twenties who had mild COVID-19 (a few samples of this study predate the infection). Cell type and time point are not known. V and J are TRBV5-4 and TRBJ2-1; 8 bases are a match to TRBD2. CDR3 bases: TGTGCCAGCAGCGTCGGGGGGGCCGTAGGCAATGAGCAGTTCTTC. It encodes CASSVGGAVGNEQFF.